These 9 T cell receptor beta chains came from one sample sequenced in a study of blood T cell repertoires in COVID-19. Data came from immunoSEQ multiplex PCR; TCRdb stores just in-frame clones and leaves some out. The profile covers more than 300,000 clones, with 88% appearing a single time and 1.2% taken by the ten largest. Material: PBMCs or T cells enriched from blood (not recorded which). These receptors were taken from a young woman who had recovered from COVID-19.

This rearrangement joins TRBV2 to TRBJ1-1; D remains ambiguous. Germline V CDR1 and CDR2: SNHLY, FYNNEI. The V and J ends lost 9 bases and 1 base respectively, with 12 bases between them. The CDR3 covers 13 residues. The CDR3 reads CASFVNRNTEAFF. The CDR3 nucleotides are TGTGCCAGTTTTGTTAATCGGAACACTGAAGCTTTCTTT. Full variable domain (missing parts from reference TRBV2 and TRBJ1-1): EPEVTQTPSHQVTQMGQEVILRCVPISNHLYFYWYRQILGQKVEFLVSFYNNEISEKSEIFDDQFSVERPDGSNFTLKIRSTKLEDSAMYFCASFVNRNTEAFFGQGTRLTVV.

V gene TRBV20-1 combines with J gene TRBJ2-3, with D maybe TRBD1 (5 bases). From germline, CDR1 is DFQATT and CDR2 SNEGSKA (reference sequence). Trimming pared 6 bases from V and 6 bases from J, leaving 7 bases between. The CDR3 runs to 10 residues. For the CDR3, the DNA is TGCAGTGCAAAGGGGGATACGCAGTATTTT. This codes for CSAKGDTQYF.

V and J are TRBV25-1 and TRBJ2-1; 7 bases agree with TRBD1. The length of the CDR3 is 15 residues. CDR1 and CDR2 (germline): MGHDK, SYGVNS. After removal of 5 bases from V and 7 bases from J, the junction contained 11 bases not matched to a gene. CDR3 coding DNA: TGTGCCAGCAGTTGGTCGGGACAGACGCGTAATGAGCAGTTCTTC. This translates into CASSWSGQTRNEQFF.

This sequence joins TRBV5-5 and TRBJ1-2, with TRBD1 as a possible D gene (6 bases). The CDR3 is made up of 14 amino acids. CDR1 is SGHKS, CDR2 YYEKEE, per germline (reference sequence). Trimming removed 3 bases from V and 3 bases from J, with 12 bases in between. The CDR3 spells CASSWDMSYYGYTF. Written as DNA, the CDR3 is TGTGCCAGCAGCTGGGACATGAGCTACTATGGCTACACCTTC.

The CDR3 is CAISGDREGTGELFF. The DNA of the CDR3 is TGTGCCATCAGCGGGGACAGGGAAGGCACCGGGGAGCTGTTTTTT. This rearrangement joins TRBV10-3 to TRBJ2-2, with 9 bases identical to TRBD1. Germline V gene data show CDR1 as ENHRY and CDR2 as SYGVKD. With V trimmed by 6 bases and J by 4 bases, 6 bases remained unmatched. The CDR3 has 15 amino acids.

CDR3 nucleotide sequence: TGTGCCAGTAGTATGAGACAGGGTTATCAGCCCCAGCATTTT. This codes for CASSMRQGYQPQHF. The V call is TRBV19, the J call TRBJ1-5; 7 bases align to TRBD1. Germline CDR1 reads LNHDA; CDR2 reads SQIVND (reference sequence). The junction had 4 bases not matched to a gene; V was cut back by 3 bases and J by 5 bases. CDR3 length equals 14 residues.

The chain has TRBV11-2 and TRBJ1-2, with a weak D call TRBD1 (6 bases). Germline CDR1 and CDR2: SGHAT and FQNNGV. The CDR3 totals 14 residues. Trimming cost V 2 bases and J 5 bases, with 12 bases left between them. This chain's CDR3 is CASSLNRAGYGYTF. In nucleotides, the CDR3 is TGTGCCAGCAGCTTAAACAGGGCAGGGTATGGCTACACCTTC.

The chain links TRBV7-3 to TRBJ1-2; 7 nucleotides agree with TRBD1. Unmatched junction bases numbered 2, after V lost 0 bases and J lost 7 bases. The V gene's germline CDR1 is SGHTA and CDR2 FQGTGA. The CDR3 is 13 residues long. For the CDR3, the DNA is TGTGCCAGCAGCTTAACGAGGGACAGTGGCTACACCTTC. It yields the protein CASSLTRDSGYTF.

V usage is TRBV11-1 and J usage is TRBJ2-1; perhaps TRBD1 as D (7 bases). V was pared by 5 bases and J by 9 bases, with 20 bases between. The CDR3 consists of 15 residues. CDR1 and CDR2 from the germline V gene are SGHAT and FQDESV (reference sequence). DNA of the CDR3: TGTGCCAGCAGCGCTCGGGACAGCTTGGGAGGTGAGCAGTTCTTC. Its translation is CASSARDSLGGEQFF.